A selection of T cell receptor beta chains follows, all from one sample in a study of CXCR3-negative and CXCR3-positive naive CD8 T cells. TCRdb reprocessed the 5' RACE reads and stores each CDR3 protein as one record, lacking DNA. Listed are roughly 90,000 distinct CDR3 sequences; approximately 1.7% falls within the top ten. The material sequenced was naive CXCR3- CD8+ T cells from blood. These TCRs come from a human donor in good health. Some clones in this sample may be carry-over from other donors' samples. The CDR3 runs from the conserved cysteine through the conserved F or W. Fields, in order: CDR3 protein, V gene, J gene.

CDR3aa: CASSQSRGSYGYTF; v_gene: TRBV4-3; j_gene: TRBJ1-2
CDR3aa: CASSLGPLGYEQYF; v_gene: TRBV11-2; j_gene: TRBJ2-7
CDR3aa: CASYSFRATTSYNEQFF; v_gene: TRBV28; j_gene: TRBJ2-1
CDR3aa: CASSQDRGTTYEQYF; v_gene: TRBV4-3; j_gene: TRBJ2-7
CDR3aa: CSVRTENTEAFF; v_gene: TRBV29-1; j_gene: TRBJ1-1
CDR3aa: CASSRTTGTGPYEQYF; v_gene: TRBV5-1; j_gene: TRBJ2-7
CDR3aa: CASSYRGQAEAFF; v_gene: TRBV6-5; j_gene: TRBJ1-1
CDR3aa: CASSPPGVNEQYF; v_gene: TRBV5-5; j_gene: TRBJ2-7
CDR3aa: CASSQRQGTNEKLFF; v_gene: TRBV7-9; j_gene: TRBJ1-4
CDR3aa: CSVHLTTGVDYEQYF; v_gene: TRBV29-1; j_gene: TRBJ2-7
CDR3aa: CASSLGVRGNEQFF; v_gene: TRBV7-9; j_gene: TRBJ2-1
CDR3aa: CATSPGGRVSSRVKNIQYF; v_gene: TRBV15; j_gene: TRBJ2-4